This entry features one T cell receptor (beta chain) sequence. Researchers took RNA transcripts and amplified the TCR beta CDR3 regions from them. First-round RT-PCR of the TCR CDR3 relied on the HTBI primer set. TCRdb redid the calling of the multiplex PCR reads with MiXCR, one entry per CDR3 protein. The sample consists of hundreds of thousands of distinct CDR3 sequences, 15% to 20% of them appearing once. This specimen belongs to a study of T cells in Graves' hyperthyroidism and ophthalmopathy. Diagnosis rested on symptoms, serum thyroxine and TRAb, thyroid ultrasound, and orbital computed tomography. Sequencing input: blood. The origin of this receptor is a woman between 40 and 50 years old with Graves' ophthalmopathy.

The CDR3 sequence is CASSTRQGGNTEAFF. For the CDR3, the DNA is TGTGCCAGCAGTACACGACAGGGGGGGAACACTGAAGCTTTCTTT. J is TRBJ1-1 and V is TRBV6-1; 9 bases align to TRBD1. Germline loops: CDR1 MNHNS, CDR2 SASEGT. The CDR3 extends over 15 amino acids. V shed 5 bases, J shed 1 base, and the junction held 5 bases outside the gene matches.